This T cell receptor (beta chain) derives from a study of cytomegalovirus exposure and HLA in healthy donors. At the level of the study: The roughly 110 validation repertoires matched the roughly 630 first-cohort repertoires in platform, a later analysis reported.

The study, taken as a whole, reports: In the 120 validation repertoires, about 94% of cluster scores exceeded 0, per a later analysis. Among TCR sequences, most were rare, though some public TCRs appeared in many donors.

The donors belonged to the approximately 130-subject validation cohort, separate from the roughly 600-subject first cohort. Libraries were prepared by immunoSEQ multiplex PCR; TCRdb keeps only in-frame clonotypes and omits some of them. The repertoire holds over 150,000 clones, with under 90% as singletons. Notes on this clone: What it binds is not known.

From germline, CDR1 is SGHKS and CDR2 YYEKEE (reference sequence). V lost 4 bases and J lost 8; bases outside the gene matches: 4. The CDR3 length is 14 residues. Sample: PBMCs. This clonotype originated in a young woman in good health and CMV-seropositive. V is TRBV5-5 and J is TRBJ2-4; 12 bases align to TRBD1. This CDR3 is CASSPGQGADIQYF. DNA for the CDR3: TGTGCCAGCAGCCCGGGACAGGGGGCTGACATTCAGTACTTC.